Here is one T cell receptor (beta chain) with its context. The antigen remains undetermined. The V and J ends lost 5 bases and 6 bases, in that order; junction bases with no gene match: 5. Germline CDR1 and CDR2: SEHNR and FQNEAQ (reference sequence). There are 13 residues in the CDR3. The data originate from a study of Ad26.COV2.S vaccination and SARS-CoV-2 variants. Study outcomes and limitations: The placebo group had lower spike-specific TCR breadth than the vaccine recipients did. TCR breadth and depth estimates may have understated total T cell responses.

Libraries were prepared by immunoSEQ multiplex PCR; TCRdb keeps only in-frame clonotypes and omits some of them. This table holds about 350,000 clones, around 92% found once. J is TRBJ2-7 and V is TRBV7-9; TRBD1 aligns across 9 bases. The receptor's source is a human donor who had recovered from COVID-19. This material consisted of peripheral blood, taken after recovery from COVID-19. The CDR3 loop is CASSPGQGSEQYF. The CDR3 DNA follows: TGTGCCAGCAGCCCGGGACAGGGTTCCGAGCAGTACTTC.